These 18 T cell receptor beta chains originate from one sample sequenced in a study of T cell repertoires in cytomegalovirus infection. TCRdb ran MiXCR on the reads and lists one entry per CDR3 protein. The repertoire holds under 850,000 distinct CDR3 sequences, 35% to 45% seen once, with more than 2.5% in the top ten. The sequenced sample consisted of PBMCs. The receptor set was obtained from a human donor in good health (CMV status not recorded). Some clones in this sample may be carry-over from other donors' samples.

The chain is built from TRBV28 and TRBJ2-5; 7 bases are a match to TRBD1. J was trimmed by 5 bases and V by 5 bases; bases with no gene match: 8. CDR1 is MDHEN and CDR2 is SYDVKM in the germline V gene. The CDR3 contains 14 residues. Here the CDR3 DNA reads TGTGCCAGCAGTGAAAACAGGGGACGGGAGACCCAGTACTTC. Protein sequence: CASSENRGRETQYF.

The rearrangement joins TRBV7-9 to TRBJ2-7; TRBD2 agrees at 10 bases. This CDR3 region has 15 residues. V shed 4 bases and J 6 bases; nucleotides not matched to a gene: 9. CDR1 is SEHNR and CDR2 is FQNEAQ in the germline V gene (reference sequence). This CDR3 is CASSYRAGGPPEQYF. CDR3 sequence (DNA): TGTGCCAGCAGCTATCGAGCGGGAGGGCCGCCCGAGCAGTACTTC. The full variable domain, its missing parts supplied by reference TRBV7-9 and TRBJ2-7, is DTGVSQNPRHKITKRGQNVTFRCDPISEHNRLYWYRQTLGQGPEFLTYFQNEAQLEKSRLLSDRFSAERPKGSFSTLEIQRTEQGDSAMYLCASSYRAGGPPEQYFGPGTRLTVT.

To note about this clonotype: This is likely a read error, given that the CDR3 carries no conserved phenylalanine or tryptophan at its end. The chain carries TRBV7-4 and TRBJ1-5, with 9 bases fitting TRBD1. Trimming removed 5 bases from V and 2 bases from J; junction bases left unmatched: 10. CDR3 size: 17 residues. Germline assignment: CDR1 SGHVT and CDR2 SQSDAQ. CDR3 residues: CASSPRDREGGNQPQHS. The CDR3 region has the DNA TGTGCCAGCAGCCCCCGGGACAGGGAAGGTGGCAATCAGCCCCAGCATTCT.

The table lists this clonotype with a count of one. The genes are TRBV29-1 and TRBJ1-1; weak D call: TRBD1 (5 bases). The germline V gene has CDR1 SQVTM and CDR2 ANQGSEA. The CDR3 is made up of 13 amino acids. As DNA, the CDR3 is TGCAGAGATTTTATCAGGGTTAACACTGAAGCTTTCTTT. As protein: CRDFIRVNTEAFF. The variable domain in full, completed from reference TRBV29-1 and TRBJ1-1, reads SAVISQKPSRDICQRGTSLTIQCQVDSQVTMMFWYRQQPGQSLTLIATANQGSEATYESGFVIDKFPISRPNLTFSTLTVSNMSPEDSSIYLCRDFIRVNTEAFFGQGTRLTVV.

This clonotype showed up just a few times. This rearrangement joins TRBV7-3 to TRBJ2-1; D is perhaps TRBD1 (7 bases). V gave up 5 bases and J gave up 10 bases, with 15 bases separating them. Germline V CDR1 and CDR2: SGHTA, FQGTGA. The CDR3 contains 13 residues. CDR3 nucleotides: TGTGCCAGCAGCCGCGACAGGGCGGGAGAGCAGTTCTTC. This gives the protein CASSRDRAGEQFF.

This rearrangement joins TRBV28 to TRBJ2-7; TRBD1 matches 7 bases. V gave up 3 bases and J gave up 4 bases; unmatched junction bases: 6. Per the germline V gene, CDR1 is MDHEN and CDR2 is SYDVKM. This CDR3 contains 14 residues. CDR3: CASSFGDRDYEQYF. The CDR3 coding sequence is TGTGCCAGCAGTTTCGGGGACAGAGATTACGAGCAGTACTTC.

Of note for this clonotype: This may stem from a read error, because a much larger clone lies one nucleotide away. V and J are TRBV20-1 and TRBJ2-7; D is perhaps TRBD1 (6 bases). Germline V gene lookup returns CDR1 DFQATT and CDR2 SNEGSKA (reference sequence). Trimming left V 3 bases short and J 12 bases short, with 21 bases between. The CDR3 consists of 13 residues. CDR3 sequence reads: CSAREAGTSRPYF. The CDR3 DNA follows: TGCAGTGCTAGGGAGGCCGGGACATCAAGGCCGTACTTC.

The chain carries TRBV5-1 and TRBJ2-7; 7 bases agree with TRBD2. CDR3 length: 16 amino acids. Germline values: CDR1 SGHRS, CDR2 YFSETQ. J lost 0 bases, V lost 0 bases, and 6 bases had no gene match. The CDR3 spells CASSLAAAGRSYEQYF. Written as DNA, the CDR3 is TGCGCCAGCAGCTTGGCCGCAGCGGGACGCTCCTACGAGCAGTACTTC. The complete variable domain, with remaining parts taken from reference TRBV5-1 and TRBJ2-7, reads KAGVTQTPRYLIKTRGQQVTLSCSPISGHRSVSWYQQTPGQGLQFLFEYFSETQRNKGNFPGRFSGRQFSNSRSEMNVSTLELGDSALYLCASSLAAAGRSYEQYFGPGTRLTVT.

In its sample, this clonotype was seen a few times. The gene calls are TRBV7-6 and TRBJ2-4, with a weak D call TRBD1 (5 bases). The CDR3 runs to 14 residues. Germline loops: CDR1 SGHVS, CDR2 FNYEAQ. Deletions cut 2 bases from V and 6 bases from J, with 11 bases between. The DNA of the CDR3 is TGTGCCAGCAGCTTAACCAGGGTGGGAAACATTCAGTACTTC. It codes for CASSLTRVGNIQYF.

This clonotype was observed many times. V is TRBV7-8 and J is TRBJ2-3, with D unclear. Germline CDR1 and CDR2: SGHVS and FQNEAQ. The CDR3 is made up of 14 amino acids. The V end was cut by 3 bases, the J end by 1 base, with 8 bases between. The CDR3 DNA reads TGTGCCAGCAGCTTTAGGTTTGGCACAGATACGCAGTATTTT. Residues: CASSFRFGTDTQYF.

The chain employs TRBV12-3 or TRBV12-4 and TRBJ1-1; 7 bases align to TRBD1. CDR3 length equals 13 residues. Trimming at V came to 8 bases and at J to 8 bases, leaving 11 bases not matched to a gene. CDR3 sequence: CASQDQGGYEAFF. The DNA of the CDR3 is TGTGCCAGCCAGGACCAGGGGGGTTACGAAGCTTTCTTT.

CDR3 coding DNA: TGTGCCAGCAGTTTATCGTCGAGTAGTGTCCCCTCCTACGAGCAGTACTTC. The encoded protein is CASSLSSSSVPSYEQYF. The chain couples TRBV28 to TRBJ2-7, with D unclear. This CDR3 is 17 amino acids long. Trimming pared 1 base from V and 0 bases from J, leaving 16 bases between. Germline CDR1 and CDR2: MDHEN and SYDVKM.

This clonotype was found a few times. The chain couples TRBV28 to TRBJ1-5; 11 nucleotides agree with TRBD1. Germline lookup yields CDR1 MDHEN and CDR2 SYDVKM. CDR3 length: 16 amino acids. Trimming removed 6 bases from V and 6 bases from J; junction bases left unmatched: 10. The CDR3 DNA reads as TGTGCCAGCAGCACCGGGACAGGGGGTTTGGGTCAGCCCCAGCATTTT. It is translated as CASSTGTGGLGQPQHF.

CDR3 protein: CASSPGHGIYNEQFF. DNA of the CDR3: TGTGCCAGCAGCCCGGGACATGGAATCTACAATGAGCAGTTCTTC. The V gene is TRBV5-6, the J gene TRBJ2-1; the D gene is possibly TRBD1 (6 bases). Germline lookup yields CDR1 SGHDT and CDR2 YYEEEE. Trimming shortened V by 4 bases and J by 3 bases, and 14 bases separated the two germline ends. The CDR3 contains 15 residues.

The chain joins TRBV24-1 to TRBJ2-5; 10 bases fit TRBD2. The germline gives CDR1 KGHDR, CDR2 SFDVKD. This CDR3 has 16 residues. The V segment lost 12 bases and the J segment 0 bases; nucleotides outside the gene matches: 12. CDR3 loop: CASPLLAGYYQETQYF. DNA of the CDR3: TGTGCCTCCCCCCTACTAGCGGGATATTACCAAGAGACCCAGTACTTC.

This clonotype has more than one count but fewer than ten. The gene calls are TRBV19 and TRBJ1-1; the match to TRBD1 covers 8 bases. The germline V gene encodes CDR1 LNHDA and CDR2 SQIVND (reference sequence). The CDR3 contains 13 residues. The V gene end was trimmed by 6 bases and the J gene end by 5 bases; junction bases not matched to a gene: 5. The CDR3 is CASSGQGWTEAFF. In nucleotides, the CDR3 is TGTGCCAGTAGCGGACAGGGCTGGACTGAAGCTTTCTTT.

The gene calls are TRBV28 and TRBJ1-5; D might be TRBD1 (6 bases). V lost 8 bases and J lost 7, with 18 bases in between. The CDR3 has 14 amino acids. The germline V gene encodes CDR1 MDHEN and CDR2 SYDVKM. CDR3: CASDPTPGVQPQHF. CDR3 DNA: TGTGCCAGCGACCCGACCCCAGGGGTCCAGCCCCAGCATTTT.

The gene calls are TRBV5-4 and TRBJ2-7; D is undetermined. CDR1 and CDR2 from the germline V gene are SGHNT and YYREEE (reference sequence). V was cut by 4 bases and J by 4 bases, with 12 bases left in between. CDR3 length: 13 amino acids. The CDR3 loop is CASSADSQYEQYF. The CDR3 nucleotides are TGTGCCAGCAGCGCCGACTCCCAGTACGAGCAGTACTTC.